Following are 32 T cell receptor beta chains from one sample sequenced in a study of Ad26.COV2.S vaccination and SARS-CoV-2 variants. The repertoire was sequenced with immunoSEQ multiplex PCR; TCRdb's copy has only in-frame clones and lacks some. The table has around 400,000 clones, about 89% seen once. Noted treatment: 15 to 20 received Ad26.COV2.S at low or high dose, single or two shots; several received placebo; per-sample allocation not given. Collection of samples fell on day 63 after the first vaccine or placebo injection. Sequencing used peripheral blood, obtained in a trial of Ad26.COV2.S vaccine versus placebo. The receptors derive from a person aged 18-60 years who received the Ad26.COV2.S COVID-19 vaccine or a placebo.

The chain joins TRBV11-3 to TRBJ2-7; 9 bases are shared with TRBD2. Germline CDR1 and CDR2: SGHNT and YENEEA. The CDR3 runs to 14 residues. The ends lost 5 bases at V and 5 bases at J; junction bases unmatched: 7. This CDR3 reads CASSVSGRINEQYF. CDR3 nucleotide sequence: TGTGCCAGCAGCGTCAGCGGGAGGATTAACGAGCAGTACTTC. Full variable domain (outside the CDR3, taken from reference TRBV11-3 and TRBJ2-7): EAGVVQSPRYKIIEKKQPVAFWCNPISGHNTLYWYLQNLGQGPELLIRYENEEAVDDSQLPKDRFSAERLKGVDSTLKIQPAELGDSAVYLCASSVSGRINEQYFGPGTRLTVT.

Concerning this clone: Germline and junction disagree at one end, which may indicate a read error. CDR3 sequence (DNA): TGTGCTAGCAGCCCCCAGGAGGGAGGGAGGTCCTACGAGCAGTACTTC. It codes for CASSPQEGGRSYEQYF. The rearrangement joins TRBV7-7 to TRBJ2-7; 7 nucleotides agree with TRBD2. Germline CDR1 is SSHAT and CDR2 is FNYEAQ (reference sequence). The CDR3 runs to 16 residues.

The V gene is TRBV6-6, the J gene TRBJ2-7; 8 bases match TRBD2. The CDR3 runs 15 residues. V trimming: 5 bases; J trimming: 5 bases; junction bases outside the gene matches: 11. Germline assignment: CDR1 MNHNY and CDR2 SVGAGI (reference sequence). CDR3: CASSEAGRAWDEQYF. In DNA, the CDR3 is TGTGCCAGCAGTGAGGCCGGGAGGGCCTGGGACGAGCAGTACTTC.

For the CDR3, the DNA is TGTGCCAGTAGTCTCAGGGGCGTAACTGGAAACACCATATATTTT. Its translation is CASSLRGVTGNTIYF. V is TRBV19 and J is TRBJ1-3; D may be TRBD1 (6 bases). The germline gives CDR1 LNHDA, CDR2 SQIVND (reference sequence). The CDR3 sequence is 15 residues long. With 5 bases removed from V and 2 bases from J, the gap between germline ends came to 13 bases.

The V gene is TRBV10-2, the J gene TRBJ1-5; D is unresolved. V was trimmed by 2 bases and J by 4 bases, leaving 9 bases between them. Germline CDR1 is WSHSY and CDR2 is SAAADI. The CDR3 is made up of 14 amino acids. CDR3 residues: CASSEIGRNQPQHF. The CDR3 DNA follows: TGCGCCAGCAGTGAGATTGGTAGGAATCAGCCCCAGCATTTT.

The chain recombines TRBV5-1 with TRBJ1-6; no clear D gene. This CDR3 spans 16 amino acids. V was pared by 0 bases and J by 4 bases, with 11 bases between. CDR1 and CDR2 from the germline V gene are SGHRS and YFSETQ. The CDR3, as DNA: TGCGCCAGCAGCTTGGCCGGGCCCCAATATAATTCACCCCTCCACTTT. Translating it yields CASSLAGPQYNSPLHF.

The chain carries TRBV24-1 and TRBJ1-2; D not resolved. The CDR3 consists of 13 residues. The germline gives CDR1 KGHDR, CDR2 SFDVKD. The V end lost 2 bases, the J end lost 8 bases, and 11 bases lay between the germline ends. CDR3 sequence (DNA): TGTGCCACCAGTGATTATAAGGGTGACGGCTACACCTTC. Protein sequence: CATSDYKGDGYTF.

The chain employs TRBV4-2 and TRBJ2-3, with TRBD2 identical over 7 bases. The junction had 11 bases not matched to a gene; V was cut back by 2 bases and J by 3 bases. This CDR3 contains 17 residues. Germline V gene data show CDR1 as LGHNA and CDR2 as YNFKEQ. Here the CDR3 reads CASSQPAGLDPTDTQYF. CDR3 nucleotides: TGTGCCAGCAGCCAACCAGCCGGACTAGACCCTACAGATACGCAGTATTTT.

The J gene is TRBJ2-7, the V gene TRBV5-1; 11 bases fit TRBD2. V dropped 1 base and J dropped 2; count of bases not matched to a gene: 2. CDR1 and CDR2 from the germline V gene are SGHRS and YFSETQ. The CDR3 is 15 residues long. In DNA form, the CDR3 reads TGCGCCAGCAGCTTGACTAGCGGGAGCCCCTACGAGCAGTACTTC. Amino acid sequence: CASSLTSGSPYEQYF.

The sample holds one count of this clone. V usage is TRBV30 and J usage is TRBJ1-2; the match to TRBD1 covers 7 bases. The germline gives CDR1 GTSNPN, CDR2 SVGIG (reference sequence). V shed 5 bases and J 11 bases; nucleotides not matched to a gene: 8. CDR3 length: 11 residues. DNA of the CDR3: TGTGCCTGGCGCTGGGACAGTTCTTACACCTTC. Translation gives CAWRWDSSYTF.

The chain is built from TRBV7-2 and TRBJ2-7, with 14 bases lining up with TRBD2. V lost 1 base, J lost 3 bases, and 5 bases stayed unmatched. Germline CDR1 and CDR2: SGHTA and FQGNSA. CDR3 length: 17 residues. The CDR3 DNA follows: TGTGCCAGCAGCTTAGGAGGACTAGCGGGAGGTAGCTACGAGCAGTACTTC. Its protein product is CASSLGGLAGGSYEQYF.

A note on this clone: Additional DNA sequences in this sample encode the identical CDR3. CDR3 in amino acids: CASSYPGRYGYTF. Here the CDR3 DNA reads TGTGCCAGCAGTTACCCAGGGAGGTATGGCTACACCTTC. This sequence joins TRBV6-5 and TRBJ1-2; D might be TRBD1 (5 bases). Trimming shortened V by 2 bases and J by 5 bases, and 9 bases separated the two germline ends. The CDR3 sequence is 13 residues long. Germline loops: CDR1 MNHEY, CDR2 SVGAGI.

In this sample, this clone turned up once. V usage is TRBV2 and J usage is TRBJ2-1; 11 nucleotides agree with TRBD2. CDR1 is SNHLY, CDR2 FYNNEI, per germline. The CDR3 is made up of 14 amino acids. J lost 6 bases, V lost 5 bases, and 3 bases had no gene match. The CDR3 loop is CASSFSGRANEQFF. The CDR3 coding sequence is TGTGCCAGCAGTTTTAGCGGGAGGGCCAATGAGCAGTTCTTC.

V gene TRBV30 combines with J gene TRBJ2-3; 7 bases match TRBD2. The CDR3 contains 16 residues. Germline V gives CDR1 GTSNPN, CDR2 SVGIG (reference sequence). V was pared by 2 bases and J by 3 bases, with 11 bases of the junction left unmatched. CDR3 nucleotide sequence: TGTGCCTGGAGTTCGGGGCGGGAGCGAAGTACAGATACGCAGTATTTT. Translating it yields CAWSSGRERSTDTQYF.

The chain couples TRBV5-4 to TRBJ2-3, with D unresolved. Germline lookup yields CDR1 SGHNT and CDR2 YYREEE (reference sequence). The CDR3 totals 15 residues. The V gene lost 4 bases and the J gene lost 2 bases, with 14 bases spanning the gap. This chain's CDR3 is CASSPRTGFTDTQYF. The DNA of the CDR3 is TGTGCCAGCAGCCCCAGGACGGGTTTCACAGATACGCAGTATTTT.

V and J are TRBV4-1 and TRBJ2-5; tentatively, D is TRBD2 (6 bases). Germline assignment: CDR1 MGHRA and CDR2 YSYEKL. V was pared by 2 bases and J by 5 bases, with 18 bases between. The CDR3 contains 16 residues. In DNA, the CDR3 is TGCGCCAGCAGCCAACCTAGCTTGGGACTGGAGGAGACCCAGTACTTC. Encoded protein: CASSQPSLGLEETQYF.

CDR3 protein: CASTWVSGGLAGTDTQYF. CDR3 in DNA: TGTGCCAGTACCTGGGTATCTGGGGGACTAGCGGGCACAGATACGCAGTATTTT. The chain has TRBV2 and TRBJ2-3; TRBD2 matches 11 bases. The CDR3 contains 18 residues. Per the germline V gene, CDR1 is SNHLY and CDR2 is FYNNEI. V lost 9 bases, J lost 1 base, and 15 bases stayed unmatched.

The chain employs TRBV12-3 or TRBV12-4 and TRBJ2-2; no reliable D call. The CDR3 spans 13 residues. Trimming left V 0 bases short and J 5 bases short, with 4 bases between. The CDR3 is CASSLASTGELFF. CDR3 DNA: TGTGCCAGCAGTTTAGCGTCGACCGGGGAGCTGTTTTTT.

V usage is TRBV27 and J usage is TRBJ2-7, with TRBD1 as a possible D gene (5 bases). Germline CDR1 MNHEY, CDR2 SMNVEV (reference sequence). The CDR3 runs 15 residues. V was clipped by 5 bases and J by 1 base, with 15 bases between them. The CDR3 region has the DNA TGTGCCAGCAGTCCGAGGACCAGACAGTCCTACGAGCAGTACTTC. It specifies CASSPRTRQSYEQYF.

V is TRBV19 and J is TRBJ1-1; D may be TRBD1 (5 bases). Germline V gives CDR1 LNHDA, CDR2 SQIVND (reference sequence). Trimming removed 5 bases at V and 4 bases at J, with 26 bases between. CDR3 size: 18 residues. The CDR3 sequence is CASSSGWTTPGRGTEAFF. The CDR3, as DNA: TGTGCCAGTAGTTCTGGGTGGACAACCCCCGGTCGGGGCACTGAAGCTTTCTTT.

Only one count was recorded for this clone. This chain joins TRBV5-4 and TRBJ2-1, with D maybe TRBD2 (6 bases). CDR1 and CDR2 (germline): SGHNT, YYREEE (reference sequence). CDR3 length: 16 amino acids. The V end lost 4 bases, the J end lost 0 bases, and 14 bases lay between the germline ends. The CDR3 DNA reads as TGTGCCAGCAGCCGGGCAGCGGGCAGCTCCTACAATGAGCAGTTCTTC. This sequence encodes CASSRAAGSSYNEQFF. Full variable domain (outside the CDR3, taken from reference TRBV5-4 and TRBJ2-1): ETGVTQSPTHLIKTRGQQVTLRCSSQSGHNTVSWYQQALGQGPQFIFQYYREEENGRGNFPPRFSGLQFPNYSSELNVNALELDDSALYLCASSRAAGSSYNEQFFGPGTRLTVL.

V gene TRBV6-5 combines with J gene TRBJ1-1; the D is unclear. In germline, CDR1 is MNHEY, CDR2 SVGAGI. Trimming took 6 bases from V and 4 from J, leaving 9 bases between them. This CDR3 contains 12 residues. DNA of the CDR3: TGTGCCAGCAGCCCCGACATCACTGAAGCTTTCTTT. Translated, it gives CASSPDITEAFF.

This clone appeared a few times. The chain is built from TRBV27 and TRBJ2-7; D gene uncertain. Germline lookup yields CDR1 MNHEY and CDR2 SMNVEV (reference sequence). The CDR3 loop spans 13 amino acids. Trimming shortened V by 5 bases and J by 1 base, and 9 bases separated the two germline ends. In nucleotides, the CDR3 is TGTGCCAGCAGTGCCACCCCATCCTACGAGCAGTACTTC. This translates into CASSATPSYEQYF.

This clone was observed a single time. The V and J genes are TRBV27 and TRBJ2-1, with D uncertain. This CDR3 is 12 amino acids long. Trimming removed 1 base at V and 6 bases at J, with 4 bases between. CDR1 and CDR2 (germline): MNHEY, SMNVEV (reference sequence). CDR3 nucleotides: TGTGCCAGCAGTTTATTGGGCAATGAGCAGTTCTTC. Translated, it gives CASSLLGNEQFF.

V gene TRBV15 combines with J gene TRBJ2-3; 10 bases line up with TRBD2. The germline gives CDR1 LNHNV, CDR2 YYDKDF (reference sequence). V dropped 5 bases and J dropped 6; count of bases not matched to a gene: 14. The CDR3 runs to 17 residues. CDR3 in DNA: TGTGCCACCAGCGTCGAATTAGCGGGAGGAGGTCGGGATACGCAGTATTTT. Translating gives CATSVELAGGGRDTQYF. Full variable domain (missing parts from reference TRBV15 and TRBJ2-3): DAMVIQNPRYQVTQFGKPVTLSCSQTLNHNVMYWYQQKSSQAPKLLFHYYDKDFNNEADTPDNFQSRRPNTSFCFLDIRSPGLGDTAMYLCATSVELAGGGRDTQYFGPGTRLTVL.

This clone was picked up one time. The CDR3 reads CASRPSTGDRFEKLFF. Written as DNA, the CDR3 is TGTGCCAGCAGGCCCTCGACAGGGGACCGGTTTGAAAAACTGTTTTTT. This chain joins TRBV28 and TRBJ1-4, with 8 positions matching TRBD1. Per the germline V gene, CDR1 is MDHEN and CDR2 is SYDVKM. The CDR3 is 16 residues long. With V trimmed by 6 bases and J by 7 bases, 13 bases remained unmatched.

The chain uses TRBV6-5 and TRBJ2-7; TRBD2 agrees at 12 bases. V trimming: 7 bases; J trimming: 5 bases; junction bases outside the gene matches: 6. Germline V gene lookup returns CDR1 MNHEY and CDR2 SVGAGI. The CDR3 has 14 amino acids. The CDR3 DNA is TGTGCCAGCACCCAGACTAGCGGGAGAAACGAGCAGTACTTC. This gives the protein CASTQTSGRNEQYF.

The chain is built from TRBV7-2 and TRBJ2-7; 8 positions match TRBD2. CDR1 is SGHTA and CDR2 is FQGNSA in the germline V gene. The CDR3 runs to 15 residues. V shed 3 bases, J shed 2 bases, and the junction held 6 bases outside the gene matches. The CDR3 here is CASSFLPAGAYEQYF. The CDR3 DNA sequence: TGTGCCAGCAGCTTCCTCCCAGCGGGAGCCTACGAGCAGTACTTC.

This clone has more than one count but fewer than ten. The chain combines TRBV5-6 with TRBJ2-5; D is unresolved. The CDR3 consists of 14 residues. The germline V gene has CDR1 SGHDT and CDR2 YYEEEE. Trimming removed 1 base from V and 1 base from J, with 8 bases in between. The chain's CDR3 is CASSLNPPQETQYF. In DNA, the CDR3 is TGTGCCAGCAGCTTGAATCCCCCCCAAGAGACCCAGTACTTC.

V gene TRBV27 combines with J gene TRBJ2-7, with 7 bases identical to TRBD2. The CDR3 is 15 amino acids. Unmatched junction bases numbered 14, after V lost 8 bases and J lost 4 bases. From germline, CDR1 is MNHEY and CDR2 SMNVEV (reference sequence). This CDR3 is CASPAGRELRYEQYF. For the CDR3, the DNA is TGTGCCAGCCCCGCCGGGCGGGAGTTAAGGTACGAGCAGTACTTC.

The J gene is TRBJ1-4, the V gene TRBV7-6; D unclear. This CDR3 comprises 16 residues. The ends were cut back, 2 bases at V and 2 bases at J, with 12 bases in the middle. Germline V gene data show CDR1 as SGHVS and CDR2 as FNYEAQ. The CDR3 coding sequence is TGTGCCAGCAGCTTAAATCAACCGGGGACTAATGAAAAACTGTTTTTT. Protein product: CASSLNQPGTNEKLFF.

The chain uses TRBV5-1 and TRBJ2-7; a weak D match, TRBD2 (7 bases). Germline values: CDR1 SGHRS, CDR2 YFSETQ. CDR3 length: 17 residues. V lost 5 bases, J lost 1 base, and 22 bases lay in between. CDR3 nucleotide sequence: TGCGCCAGCAGTAAACTTCGGGGGGCAGATGTATCCTACGAGCAGTACTTC. Translated: CASSKLRGADVSYEQYF.